The rows below give T cell receptor beta chains drawn from one sample of a study of glioma-infiltrating T cells after dendritic cell vaccination. Some clones are missing from TCRdb's copy, which holds only in-frame ones; the method was immunoSEQ multiplex PCR. The sample yields around 60,000 clones, roughly 86% seen once. The material sequenced was blood, taken after dendritic cell vaccination. All receptors come from a human donor with glioblastoma. Both conserved end residues are part of each CDR3. A D gene is named only where the DNA matches it firmly. Only part of the rows carry a size: once, few, many, or a class if the clone is expanded.

.	.	TRBV29-1	TRBJ1-3	CSGWNSGNTIYF	TGCAGCGGGTGGAACAGTGGAAACACCATATATTTT
TRBD1	.	TRBV15	TRBJ1-4	CATKGVRGNEKLFF	TGTGCCACCAAAGGCGTCAGGGGGAATGAAAAACTGTTTTTT
.	.	TRBV5-1	TRBJ2-6	CASSSGASSGANVLTF	TGCGCCAGCAGCTCAGGGGCTAGCTCTGGGGCCAACGTCCTGACTTTC
.	.	TRBV7-2	TRBJ2-3	CASSSTPMDTQYF	TGTGCCAGCAGCTCCACTCCGATGGATACGCAGTATTTT
.	.	TRBV7-2	TRBJ1-1	CASSLDSGENTEAFF	TGTGCCAGCAGCTTAGACTCAGGGGAGAACACTGAAGCTTTCTTT
.	.	TRBV29-1	TRBJ1-2	CSATEPDNYGYTF	TGCAGTGCCACAGAGCCCGATAACTATGGCTACACCTTC
TRBD2	.	TRBV27	TRBJ2-2	CASSSPGLRGVDGELFF	TGTGCCAGCAGTTCGCCGGGACTACGAGGGGTTGACGGGGAGCTGTTTTTT
.	.	TRBV5-8	TRBJ2-2	CASSRTPRTVTGELFF	TGTGCCAGCAGCCGGACTCCGAGGACAGTAACCGGGGAGCTGTTTTTT
.	few	TRBV6-5	TRBJ1-1	CASTTRQAKAEAFF	TGTGCCAGCACGACCCGACAGGCGAAGGCTGAAGCTTTCTTT
TRBD1	.	TRBV2	TRBJ1-1	CASNPGQANTEAFF	TGTGCCAGCAATCCTGGACAGGCGAACACTGAAGCTTTCTTT
.	.	TRBV7-3	TRBJ2-3	CASSQQRGGKTDTQYF	TGTGCCAGCAGCCAACAGAGGGGCGGGAAGACAGATACGCAGTATTTT
TRBD2	.	TRBV6-5	TRBJ2-2	CASRPPGGPTGELFF	TGTGCCAGCAGGCCTCCGGGAGGGCCCACCGGGGAGCTGTTTTTT
.	.	TRBV30	TRBJ2-7	CAWSVSRLRSYEQYF	TGTGCCTGGAGTGTATCTCGACTCCGCTCCTACGAGCAGTACTTC